This TCR beta chain was captured in a study of T cells in Graves' hyperthyroidism and ophthalmopathy. Amplification of TCR beta CDR3 regions used RNA as the template. During a first-round RT-PCR of the TCR CDR3, the HTBI primer set was used. A single record per CDR3 protein comes from TCRdb applying MiXCR to the multiplex PCR reads. The sample includes about 600,000 distinct CDR3 sequences, approximately 16% seen only once; the top ten take under 3.5%. Study-level findings and limits: Most thyroid clonotypes expanded above 0.001 appeared in blood too.

A remark on this clonotype: Antigen unknown.

This receptor was taken from a woman in her thirties or forties with Graves' ophthalmopathy. Input material: blood.

CDR3 residues: CSAGGRLAGRFSNEQFF. CDR3 nucleotide sequence: TGCAGTGCAGGGGGGCGGCTAGCGGGGAGGTTCAGCAATGAGCAGTTCTTC. V usage is TRBV20-1 and J usage is TRBJ2-1; 9 bases map to TRBD2. The CDR3 is 17 residues long. With V trimmed by 6 bases and J by 6 bases, 18 bases remained unmatched. Germline-derived CDR1 and CDR2 are DFQATT and SNEGSKA (reference sequence).